This TCR beta chain is drawn from a study of neoadjuvant anti-PD-1 for oral cavity cancer. Overall study findings and caveats: TCR analyses covered only a few patients per response group.

Time point given: after neoadjuvant nivolumab, at surgical resection. PBMC libraries mostly used 400 to 550 ng of input genomic DNA, with six replicates per sample. The protocol was immunoSEQ multiplex PCR, while the TCRdb copy is restricted to in-frame clones and leaves out a portion. The data show over 25,000 clones, with roughly 80% seen just once and nearly 3.5% held by the top ten. As to this clone: Its antigen remains unknown.

The CDR3 loop spans 14 amino acids. Trimming removed 6 bases from V and 5 bases from J, with 16 bases in between. Germline CDR1 reads SGHAT; CDR2 reads FQNNGV. The V and J genes are TRBV11-2 and TRBJ2-5; D is perhaps TRBD1 (6 bases). This TCR derives from a person aged 35-79 years with oral cavity squamous cell carcinoma. The sequenced sample was PBMCs, obtained after nivolumab (anti-PD-1) treatment. CDR3 amino acids: CASSYSGARETQYF. The CDR3 coding sequence is TGTGCCAGCAGTTACTCAGGGGCACGGGAGACCCAGTACTTC.